This T cell receptor beta chain was identified in a study of identical twins (dated by TCRdb to 2015 to 2016). For context, the study as a whole: TCR alpha and beta repertoires from monozygotic twins, unrelated adults of various ages and cord blood were deep-sequenced to test whether fetal clonotypes persist. To rule out contamination, the twin experiments were replicated at different times with different library preparation protocols.

Only healthy Caucasian donors were included. The twin cohort consisted of three pairs of female monozygotic twins, all aged 18 to 29 years. RNA for TCR libraries was isolated from peripheral blood mononuclear cells. The investigation overall reported the following: Out-of-frame TCR alpha sharing in monozygotic twins was systematically underestimated by recombination models, whereas sharing between unrelated individuals was in agreement with the recombination models. Excess twin sharing in beta out-of-frame sequences was weaker because fewer shared sequences lowered the signal-to-noise ratio. Fewer insertions were carried by abundant cord blood beta clonotypes; a weaker similar trend was observed in young adult naive repertoires, while no such trend was observed in memory repertoires. Compared with coincidental sharing between unrelated individuals, out-of-frame TCR alpha sequences shared between twins had an excess of sequences with low generation probability. Conclusions relied on cross-sectional statistical analysis, since the same donors could not be followed over many years. Zero-insertion analyses could be partly confounded by invariant T cells such as MAIT and iNKT, although diverse VJ usage argued against such confounding for most clonotypes.

There are many counts of this clonotype. What this receptor recognizes is not known. No base-level quality is on record; no much larger clone is a single base apart. The germline V gene sets CDR1 to MNHNS and CDR2 to SASEGT. The CDR3 contains 15 residues, cysteine and phenylalanine counted. Of the read, only the CDR3 DNA is kept; its 45 bases are in frame from base 1. Trimming removed 2 bases from V and 6 bases from J, leaving 14 bases between the germline ends. To prepare the library, 5' RACE was applied. The run used an Illumina HiSeq 2000. Template switching added a universal primer binding site, and the final cDNA carried a unique molecular identifier that allowed TCR cDNA molecules to be counted accurately. Specific primers in the conserved constant-segment region were used to synthesize first-strand cDNA for the TCR alpha and beta chains. To control for contamination, each cDNA library was double barcoded with a SMART-Mk sample barcode plus Illumina barcodes. TruSeq adapter sequences and Illumina sample barcodes were added in two successive PCR steps. The Illumina HiSeq platform was used with custom primers to sequence TCR alpha and beta cDNA libraries. Regarding the original processing steps: Unique molecular identifiers were extracted from raw reads with MiGEC, and CDR3 positions were determined with MiXCR. Recombination models were inferred per individual with the repgenHMM and IGoR tools using an EM algorithm. The tcR package in R was used for shared clonotype analysis, with sharing normalized by the product of cloneset sizes. To study raw recombination without the effects of thymic and clonal selection, out-of-frame nonproductive sequences were analyzed. In TCRdb, the public reads were trimmed at Q25 with fastp and aligned with MiXCR, with productive beta chains retained. Rows merge per CDR3 protein into single entries with the most common DNA and genes. The V and J calls were determined by TCRdb, not by the authors. This sample is represented by 500,000 to 650,000 distinct CDR3 sequences; under 8.5% of them were singletons. The leading ten clones occupy 1.5% to 2% of the sample.

A further study also used this sample, focusing on yellow fever vaccine responses in identical twins. The second paper states: According to the authors, the vaccine-induced T cell response in identical twins seemed to be partly convergent and partly specific to each individual. In the study, vaccine-responding T cell clones were precisely tracked in identical twins.

The rearrangement combines TRBV6-1 with TRBJ2-1, with an unclear D gene assignment. The material sequenced was PBMCs. The receptor's source is a woman younger than 35 in good health. Read as DNA, the sequence is TGTGCCAGCAGTGAATGGCCAATTGTCCCCAATGAGCAGTTCTTC. It codes for CASSEWPIVPNEQFF.